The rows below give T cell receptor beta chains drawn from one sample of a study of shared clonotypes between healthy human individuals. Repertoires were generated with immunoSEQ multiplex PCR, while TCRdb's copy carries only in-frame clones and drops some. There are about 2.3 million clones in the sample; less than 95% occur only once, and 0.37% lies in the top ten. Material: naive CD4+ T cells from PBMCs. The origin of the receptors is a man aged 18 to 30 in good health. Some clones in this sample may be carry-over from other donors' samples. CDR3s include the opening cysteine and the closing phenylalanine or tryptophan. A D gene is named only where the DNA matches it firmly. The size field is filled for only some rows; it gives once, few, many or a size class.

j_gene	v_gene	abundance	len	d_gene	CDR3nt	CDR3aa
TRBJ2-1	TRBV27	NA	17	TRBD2	TGTGCCAGCAGACGTCTAGCGGGACCGATAAACTACAATGAGCAGTTCTTC	CASRRLAGPINYNEQFF
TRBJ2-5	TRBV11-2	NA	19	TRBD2	TGTGCCAGCAGCTCTTGGCCACTCGGGACTAGCGGGAGCGGGGAGACCCAGTACTTC	CASSSWPLGTSGSGETQYF
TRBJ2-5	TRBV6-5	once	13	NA	TGTGCCAGCAGTCTGGGACGGAGAGAGACCCAGTACTTC	CASSLGRRETQYF
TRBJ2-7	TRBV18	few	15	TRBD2	TGTGCCAGCTCCCCCGGACTAGCGGGGACCTACGAGCAGTACTTC	CASSPGLAGTYEQYF
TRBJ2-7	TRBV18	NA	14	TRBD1	TGTGCCAGCTCACCCGGGACAGGGATAGGGGAGCAGTACTTC	CASSPGTGIGEQYF
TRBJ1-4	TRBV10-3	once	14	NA	TGTGCCATCACCGACAGGCCGGGGAGTGAAAAACTGTTTTTT	CAITDRPGSEKLFF
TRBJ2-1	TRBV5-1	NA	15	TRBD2	TGCGCCAGCAGCTTGGAGGCTAGCGGGAGTCGGGTCCTGTTCTTC	CASSLEASGSRVLFF
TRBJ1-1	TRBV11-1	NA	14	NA	TGTGCCAGCAGCCCGAGGACTCAGAACACTGAAGCTTTCTTT	CASSPRTQNTEAFF
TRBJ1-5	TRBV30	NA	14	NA	TGTGCCTGGAGTGGGTTAGTGGGCAATCAGCCCCAGCATTTT	CAWSGLVGNQPQHF
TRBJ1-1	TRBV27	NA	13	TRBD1	TGTGCCAGCAGGGGACAGGGGTACGGTGAAGCTTTCTTT	CASRGQGYGEAFF
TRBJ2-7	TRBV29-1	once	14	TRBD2	TGCAGCGTTGGTGGGACTAGCGGGGGCTACGAGCAGTACTTC	CSVGGTSGGYEQYF
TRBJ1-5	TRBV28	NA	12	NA	TGTGCCAGCAGCTCTACCGCTCTGCCCCAGCATTTT	CASSSTALPQHF
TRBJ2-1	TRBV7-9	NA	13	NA	TGTGCCAGCAGCTTGTCCGGTAACAATGAGCAGTTCTTC	CASSLSGNNEQFF
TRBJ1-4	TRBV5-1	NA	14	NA	TGCGCCAGCAGCCAAGGGGCAACTAATGAAAAACTGTTTTTT	CASSQGATNEKLFF
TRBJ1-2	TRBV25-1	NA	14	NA	TGTGCCAGCAGTGAATACAGGGCTCCAAATGGCTACACCTTC	CASSEYRAPNGYTF
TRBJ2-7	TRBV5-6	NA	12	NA	TGTGCCAGCAGCCCTGGCTGGGACGAGCAGTACTTC	CASSPGWDEQYF
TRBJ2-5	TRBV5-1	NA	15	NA	TGCGCCAGCAGCTTATTCCAGGACCCGGGGGAGACCCAGTACTTC	CASSLFQDPGETQYF
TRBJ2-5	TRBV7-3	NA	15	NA	TGTGCCAGCAGCTTAACCCTTGGCCCTGTCGCGACCCAGTACTTC	CASSLTLGPVATQYF
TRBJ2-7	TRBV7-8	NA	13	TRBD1	TGTGCCAGCAGCCAAGGACAGGGCTTCGAGCAGTACTTC	CASSQGQGFEQYF
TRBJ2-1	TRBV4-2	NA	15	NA	TGTGCCAGCAGCCAAGATATGGCTATTCCATATGAGCAGTTCTTC	CASSQDMAIPYEQFF
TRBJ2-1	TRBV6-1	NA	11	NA	TGTGCCAGCAGTGAAGCGGGTGAGCAGTTCTTC	CASSEAGEQFF
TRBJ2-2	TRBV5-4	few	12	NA	TGTGCCAGCAGCTCAGGGACCGGGGAGCTGTTTTTT	CASSSGTGELFF
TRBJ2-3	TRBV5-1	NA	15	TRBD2	TGCGCCAGCAGCTTACTAGCGGGAAACACAGATACGCAGTATTTT	CASSLLAGNTDTQYF
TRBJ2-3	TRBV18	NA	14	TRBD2	TGTGCCAGCTCACCAACGGGAGGTACGGATACGCAGTATTTT	CASSPTGGTDTQYF
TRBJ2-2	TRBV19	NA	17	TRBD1	TGTGCCACCGCGGGACAGGGGGGCCGAGGGTACACCGGGGAGCTGTTTTTT	CATAGQGGRGYTGELFF
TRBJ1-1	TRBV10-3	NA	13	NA	TGTGCCATCAGTGAACAGGGAGGCACTGAAGCTTTCTTT	CAISEQGGTEAFF
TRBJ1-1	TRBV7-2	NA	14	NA	TGTGCCAGCAGCTTATCGTTCAGGAACACTGAAGCTTTCTTT	CASSLSFRNTEAFF
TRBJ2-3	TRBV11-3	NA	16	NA	TGTGCCAGCAGCCCCCGGGCAGGGGGGAGCACAGATACGCAGTATTTT	CASSPRAGGSTDTQYF
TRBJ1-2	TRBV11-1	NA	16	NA	TGTGCCAGCAGCTGGACCGGAGGGGGATTCAGCTATGGCTACACCTTC	CASSWTGGGFSYGYTF
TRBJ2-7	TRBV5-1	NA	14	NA	TGCGCCAGCAGCTTGGAGGGGCGCGAGTACGAGCAGTACTTC	CASSLEGREYEQYF
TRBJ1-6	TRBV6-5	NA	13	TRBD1	TGTGCCAGCAGTAGGGACAGTAATTCACCCCTCCACTTT	CASSRDSNSPLHF
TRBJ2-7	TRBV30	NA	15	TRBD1	TGTGCCTGGAGTGTAGCTCAGGGGGCGCAGGTCGAGCAGTACTTC	CAWSVAQGAQVEQYF
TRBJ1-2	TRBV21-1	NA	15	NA	TGTGCCAGCAGCAAAGATTGGACAGGGGCGCAAGGCTACACCTTC	CASSKDWTGAQGYTF
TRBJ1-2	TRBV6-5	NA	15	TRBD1	TGTGCCAGCAGTTACACCCGGGACAGTTGGATCGGCTACACCTTC	CASSYTRDSWIGYTF
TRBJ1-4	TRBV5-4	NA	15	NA	TGTGCCAGCAGCCGCTCGGGGGAGGCTAATGAAAAACTGTTTTTT	CASSRSGEANEKLFF
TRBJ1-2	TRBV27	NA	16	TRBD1	TGTGCCAGCAGTTTTCGGAGACAGGGGCGGCACTATGGCTACACCTTC	CASSFRRQGRHYGYTF
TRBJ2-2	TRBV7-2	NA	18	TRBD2	TGTGCCAGCAGCTTAGGATCGTGGCTAGCGGGGAACACCGGGGAGCTGTTTTTT	CASSLGSWLAGNTGELFF
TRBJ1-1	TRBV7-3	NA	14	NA	TGTGCCAGCAAGCTGTCTTCGGGGAACACTGAAGCTTTCTTT	CASKLSSGNTEAFF
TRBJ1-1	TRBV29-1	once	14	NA	TGCAGCGTTGGTGGGGGGCCGACGAACACTGAAGCTTTCTTT	CSVGGGPTNTEAFF
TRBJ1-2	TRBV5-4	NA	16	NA	TGTGCCAGCAGCCCGCTTTACCAAGGGGTTAACTATGGCTACACCTTC	CASSPLYQGVNYGYTF
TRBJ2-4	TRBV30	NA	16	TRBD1	TGTGCCTGGAGTGGGAGGGACAGGGAAGGGAGGAACATTCAGTACTTC	CAWSGRDREGRNIQYF
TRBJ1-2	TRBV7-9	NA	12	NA	TGTGCCACCGAGGAGGGGAACTATGGCTACACCTTC	CATEEGNYGYTF
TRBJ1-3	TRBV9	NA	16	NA	TGTGCCAGCAGCGTAGCAGGGCCGAGCTCTGGAAACACCATATATTTT	CASSVAGPSSGNTIYF
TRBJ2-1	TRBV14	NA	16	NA	TGTGCCAGCAGCCAACACGGGTCCACAGCCTACAATGAGCAGTTCTTC	CASSQHGSTAYNEQFF
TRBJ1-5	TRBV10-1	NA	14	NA	TGCGCCAGCTGGCAGACGGTCCACAATCAGCCCCAGCATTTT	CASWQTVHNQPQHF
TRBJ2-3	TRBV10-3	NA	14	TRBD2	TGTGCCATCAGTGCTAGCGGGAGCCCAGATACGCAGTATTTT	CAISASGSPDTQYF
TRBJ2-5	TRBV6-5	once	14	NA	TGTGCCAGCAGGGCCTTAACGGGGTTGGAGACCCAGTACTTC	CASRALTGLETQYF
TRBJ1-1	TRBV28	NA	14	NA	TGTGCCAGCAGTTTGCCCCCGTTTGACACTGAAGCTTTCTTT	CASSLPPFDTEAFF
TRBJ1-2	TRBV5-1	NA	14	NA	TGCGCCAGCAGTTCGGCAGGGCTAAACTATGGCTACACCTTC	CASSSAGLNYGYTF
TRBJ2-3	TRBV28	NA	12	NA	TGTGCCAGCAGTTTAGTCAGGGATACGCAGTATTTT	CASSLVRDTQYF
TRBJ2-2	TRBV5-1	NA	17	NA	TGCGCCAGCAGCTTGGCCGGCCTCGCGGCAGACACCGGGGAGCTGTTTTTT	CASSLAGLAADTGELFF
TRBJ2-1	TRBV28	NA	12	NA	TGTGCCAGCAGTCGACGCAACAATGAGCAGTTCTTC	CASSRRNNEQFF
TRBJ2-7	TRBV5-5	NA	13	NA	TGTGCCAGCAGCGGGGAACAGTACCGCGAGCAGTACTTC	CASSGEQYREQYF
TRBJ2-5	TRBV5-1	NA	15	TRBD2	TGCGCCAGCAGCGGGGGGACTAGCGGAGAAGAGACCCAGTACTTC	CASSGGTSGEETQYF
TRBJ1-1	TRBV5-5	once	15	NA	TGTGCCAGCAGCTTGGGGGGAAATCTGAACACTGAAGCTTTCTTT	CASSLGGNLNTEAFF
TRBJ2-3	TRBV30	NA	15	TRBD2	TGTGCCTGGAGTGCGACTAGCGGGAGCCCAGATACGCAGTATTTT	CAWSATSGSPDTQYF
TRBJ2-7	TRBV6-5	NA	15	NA	TGTGCCAGCACCGCCCGTTTGGGGCGGGGCTACGAGCAGTACTTC	CASTARLGRGYEQYF